Many counts were recorded for the clone carrying this T cell receptor (beta chain). Its antigen is as yet unknown. This entry belongs to a study of read filtering for tumor transcriptome and immune sequencing. Whole-study context: DNase treatment preceded whole-transcriptome library preparation.

The length of the CDR3 is 14 residues. Germline CDR1 is MNHNS and CDR2 is SASEGT. V gave up 8 bases and J gave up 7 bases; unmatched junction bases: 13. From 350 to 500 ng of RNA, a library with molecular barcoded alpha/delta and beta/gamma adaptors was made. TCRdb processed the reads anew with MiXCR; each CDR3 protein has one entry. The data contain about 47,000 distinct CDR3 sequences, over 9.5% of them singletons. Whole-study findings and limits: The CD138-negative fraction was mixed bone marrow immune cells, not pure T cells. In IR-seq, single-read clonotypes were approximately 79% of clonotypes but about 3.5% of reads.

This receptor was taken from a donor at least 40 years old with multiple myeloma. The chain combines TRBV6-1 with TRBJ1-1, with TRBD1 matching over 7 bases. The sample taken for sequencing was a population of CD138-negative cells sorted from bone marrow. DNA of the CDR3: TGTGCCAGCCCTGCGATGGGTCGGGACAGTGAAGCTTTCTTT. It specifies CASPAMGRDSEAFF.